The 21 T cell receptor beta chains below all came from one sample that was sequenced in a study of blood T cell repertoires in COVID-19. Profiling relied on immunoSEQ multiplex PCR, and the TCRdb table lists in-frame clones only, not all of them. The sample consists of about 110,000 clones, approximately 90% of them appearing once. The sample comprised peripheral blood. Every receptor here comes from a woman in her forties or fifties with acute or convalescent COVID-19.

The chain combines TRBV12-3 or TRBV12-4 with TRBJ1-1; D possibly corresponds to TRBD1 (5 bases). This CDR3 is built from 13 residues. Trimming cost V 3 bases and J 6 bases, with 11 bases left between them. CDR3 sequence reads: CASSFGKGPEAFF. In DNA, the CDR3 is TGTGCCAGCAGTTTCGGAAAGGGGCCTGAAGCTTTCTTT.

The CDR3 nucleotides read TGTGCCAGCAGCCCCAGGGGGCCAAGCTCTGGGGCCAACGTCCTGACTTTC. Its translation is CASSPRGPSSGANVLTF. The rearrangement uses TRBV11-2 and TRBJ2-6, with 8 positions matching TRBD1. Unmatched junction bases numbered 6, after V lost 5 bases and J lost 0 bases. Germline V CDR1 and CDR2: SGHAT, FQNNGV. The CDR3 consists of 17 residues. The full variable domain, with the rest looked up from reference TRBV11-2 and TRBJ2-6, is EAGVAQSPRYKIIEKRQSVAFWCNPISGHATLYWYQQILGQGPKLLIQFQNNGVVDDSQLPKDRFSAERLKGVDSTLKIQPAKLEDSAVYLCASSPRGPSSGANVLTFGAGSRLTVL.

V is TRBV4-2 and J is TRBJ2-7; D is ambiguous. Trimming pared 2 bases from V and 7 bases from J, leaving 15 bases between. The length of the CDR3 is 14 residues. Per the germline V gene, CDR1 is LGHNA and CDR2 is YNFKEQ. The CDR3 DNA sequence: TGTGCCAGCAGCCAATCTCACAGCTTGACGGAGCAGTACTTC. Encoded protein: CASSQSHSLTEQYF.

This clone has only one observation. The V gene is TRBV4-2, the J gene TRBJ2-1, with D possibly matching TRBD2 (6 bases). Trimming cost V 2 bases and J 0 bases, with 11 bases left between them. Germline V gives CDR1 LGHNA, CDR2 YNFKEQ. The length of the CDR3 is 16 residues. CDR3 sequence: CASSQSGFSSYNEQFF. The CDR3 DNA is TGTGCCAGCAGCCAAAGCGGGTTTAGCTCCTACAATGAGCAGTTCTTC.

Here the CDR3 DNA reads TGTGCCAGCAGCCCGGGACAGATCTATGGCTACACCTTC. Amino acid sequence: CASSPGQIYGYTF. J is TRBJ1-2 and V is TRBV7-9; 7 positions match TRBD1. This CDR3 comprises 13 residues. Per the germline V gene, CDR1 is SEHNR and CDR2 is FQNEAQ (reference sequence). Trimming cost V 5 bases and J 4 bases; bases outside gene matches: 4.

The chain employs TRBV6-2 or TRBV6-3 and TRBJ2-7; TRBD2 matches at 8 bases. Trimming took 0 bases from V and 4 from J; bases not matched to a gene: 5. This CDR3 spans 15 amino acids. Germline lookup yields CDR1 MNHEY and CDR2 SVGEGT. This CDR3 is CASSYSQRENYEQYF. CDR3 nucleotides: TGTGCCAGCAGTTACTCCCAGCGGGAGAATTACGAGCAGTACTTC.

The V and J genes are TRBV7-6 and TRBJ2-7; 10 positions match TRBD2. The CDR3 is 15 residues long. Germline assignment: CDR1 SGHVS and CDR2 FNYEAQ. The V and J ends lost 1 base and 4 bases, in that order; junction bases with no gene match: 4. The CDR3 nucleotides read TGTGCCAGCAGCTTAGGGACTAGCGGTGGGTACGAGCAGTACTTC. This translates into CASSLGTSGGYEQYF.

The CDR3 here is CASSYSGGRGGYTF. The CDR3 DNA is TGTGCCAGCAGTTACTCAGGGGGCAGGGGTGGCTACACCTTC. The V gene is TRBV6-5, the J gene TRBJ1-2; TRBD1 matches at 7 bases. The CDR3 length is 14 residues. Trimming removed 0 bases from V and 7 bases from J; junction bases left unmatched: 5. Germline loops: CDR1 MNHEY, CDR2 SVGAGI.

This chain uses TRBV2 with TRBJ2-3; TRBD2 matches 8 bases. Trimming at V came to 6 bases and at J to 0 bases, leaving 5 bases not matched to a gene. There are 15 residues in the CDR3. Germline CDR1 is SNHLY and CDR2 is FYNNEI. CDR3 residues: CASRVLAVSTDTQYF. The CDR3 DNA reads TGTGCCAGCAGAGTACTAGCGGTTAGCACAGATACGCAGTATTTT.

The V gene is TRBV19, the J gene TRBJ1-1, with TRBD1 as a possible D gene (5 bases). Trimming cost V 3 bases and J 0 bases, with 8 bases left between them. From germline, CDR1 is LNHDA and CDR2 SQIVND (reference sequence). This CDR3 region has 14 residues. The CDR3 coding sequence is TGTGCCAGTAGTATTAGGACACTGAACACTGAAGCTTTCTTT. Protein: CASSIRTLNTEAFF.

V usage is TRBV24-1 and J usage is TRBJ2-1; TRBD2 aligns across 12 bases. The CDR3 contains 15 residues. The germline gives CDR1 KGHDR, CDR2 SFDVKD. V dropped 4 bases and J dropped 8; count of bases not matched to a gene: 5. The chain's CDR3 is CATSERLAGAHEQFF. The DNA of the CDR3 is TGTGCCACCAGTGAACGACTAGCGGGAGCCCATGAGCAGTTCTTC.

The chain joins TRBV28 to TRBJ2-5; D possibly corresponds to TRBD2 (6 bases). Deletions cut 9 bases from V and 1 base from J, with 24 bases between. Looked up from germline, CDR1 is MDHEN and CDR2 is SYDVKM. The CDR3 is 17 amino acids. CDR3 in amino acids: CASLRGGKFKGQETQYF. DNA for the CDR3: TGTGCCAGTTTGCGCGGCGGGAAGTTTAAAGGCCAAGAGACCCAGTACTTC.

V and J are TRBV19 and TRBJ1-6; D gene ambiguous. The V end was cut by 8 bases, the J end by 0 bases, with 8 bases between. The CDR3 runs to 14 residues. CDR1 is LNHDA, CDR2 SQIVND, per germline (reference sequence). The CDR3 nucleotides read TGTGCCAGTGGAACTAGCTCCTATAATTCACCCCTCCACTTT. Amino acids: CASGTSSYNSPLHF.

This clone showed up just once. The rearrangement uses TRBV5-6 and TRBJ1-2; D remains ambiguous. This CDR3 is built from 14 residues. V lost 1 base, J lost 4 bases, and 11 bases lay in between. Per the germline V gene, CDR1 is SGHDT and CDR2 is YYEEEE. CDR3 in DNA: TGTGCCAGCAGCTTGAAGGGAGGAGGCTATGGCTACACCTTC. Residues: CASSLKGGGYGYTF.

The chain employs TRBV19 and TRBJ1-3; D possibly corresponds to TRBD1 (5 bases). The V gene lost 3 bases and the J gene lost 4 bases, with 13 bases spanning the gap. CDR1 LNHDA and CDR2 SQIVND come from the germline V gene (reference sequence). The CDR3 consists of 15 residues. The CDR3 DNA reads as TGTGCCAGTAGTATGGGGCAGGGTAAGGGAAACACCATATATTTT. Translating it yields CASSMGQGKGNTIYF.

The chain carries TRBV14 and TRBJ1-1, with D uncertain. The CDR3 extends over 14 amino acids. Trimming left V 0 bases short and J 8 bases short, with 13 bases between. The germline CDR1 and CDR2 sequences are SGHDN and FVKESK. In nucleotides, the CDR3 is TGTGCCAGCAGCCAAGACCGTTTTTTGTTCGAAGCTTTCTTT. Protein: CASSQDRFLFEAFF.

This chain joins TRBV6-5 and TRBJ1-1, with D tentatively TRBD1 (6 bases). The CDR3 runs 15 residues. Trimming cost V 3 bases and J 4 bases, with 15 bases left between them. Germline-derived CDR1 and CDR2 are MNHEY and SVGAGI. CDR3 amino acids: CASSYNGGEGTEAFF. DNA for the CDR3: TGTGCCAGCAGTTATAATGGGGGCGAGGGCACTGAAGCTTTCTTT.

The chain links TRBV23-1 to TRBJ2-2; the match to TRBD1 covers 7 bases. TRBV23-1 is an ORF; its function is uncertain. The V gene end was trimmed by 6 bases and the J gene end by 6 bases; junction bases not matched to a gene: 19. The CDR3 has 18 residues. The CDR3: CASSGLETGLTGAGELFF. The CDR3 DNA reads as TGCGCCAGCAGCGGGCTTGAGACAGGGCTTACAGGCGCCGGGGAGCTGTTTTTT.

V and J are TRBV11-2 and TRBJ2-1, with TRBD2 matching 7 bases. This CDR3 is 15 amino acids long. Germline V lookup: CDR1 SGHAT, CDR2 FQNNGV. V was clipped by 0 bases and J by 2 bases; unmatched bases: 1. The CDR3 sequence: CASSLDGLAYNEQFF. The CDR3 region has the DNA TGTGCCAGCAGCTTAGATGGACTAGCCTACAATGAGCAGTTCTTC.

This sequence joins TRBV11-3 and TRBJ2-1; possible D gene TRBD2, 6 bases. The CDR3 has 15 residues. Germline CDR1 is SGHNT and CDR2 is YENEEA. The V end was cut by 3 bases, the J end by 1 base, with 10 bases between. DNA for the CDR3: TGTGCCAGCAGCTTCCGGGACTCGTCCTACAATGAGCAGTTCTTC. It translates to CASSFRDSSYNEQFF.

This chain connects TRBV5-1 to TRBJ1-1, with no clear D. V was pared by 2 bases and J by 6 bases, with 11 bases between. CDR3 length: 13 amino acids. Germline values: CDR1 SGHRS, CDR2 YFSETQ. The DNA of the CDR3 is TGCGCCAGCAGCTTAATTGGGAGTGCTGAAGCTTTCTTT. Its translation is CASSLIGSAEAFF.